This is a list of T cell receptor beta chains from one sample in a study of post-analysis software for immune sequencing data. TCRdb re-called the PCR reads with MiXCR, one entry per CDR3 protein. Of some 190,000 distinct CDR3 sequences listed, 25% to 35% were seen once; the top ten hold about 3.7%. Sequencing was carried out using blood. The receptor source for this set is a girl under 18 with multiple sclerosis. CDR3s include the opening cysteine and the closing phenylalanine or tryptophan. D genes are given only for firm matches. Clone size is stated in some rows and not others, as once, few, many or a class when expanded.

d_call | clone_size | j_call | v_call | cdr3_nt | cdr3_aa
TRBD1 | - | TRBJ1-4 | TRBV6-4 | TGTGCCAGCAAAAGGGACAGGGAGCCTGAAAAACTGTTTTTT | CASKRDREPEKLFF
- | - | TRBJ2-7 | TRBV6-2/TRBV6-3 | TGTGCCCGCAGCCCGACGGGGCACTACGAGCAGTACTTC | CARSPTGHYEQYF
TRBD1 | once | TRBJ2-7 | TRBV4-1 | TGCGCCAGCAGCCCCACGGGACAGGGGTCCTACGAGCAGTACTTC | CASSPTGQGSYEQYF
- | - | TRBJ2-3 | TRBV10-2 | TGCGCCAGCAGTGAGTCGGGGTATACGCAGTATTTT | CASSESGYTQYF
- | once | TRBJ2-5 | TRBV5-1 | TGCGCCAGCAGCTTGTACCCTCGGGAGACCCAGTACTTC | CASSLYPRETQYF
- | - | TRBJ1-3 | TRBV7-2 | TGTGCCAGCAGCGAGTACAGGGTTGGAAACACCATATATTTT | CASSEYRVGNTIYF
- | few | TRBJ1-1 | TRBV7-6 | TGTGCCAGCAGCTTAGGCACATTTGGCACTGAAGCTTTCTTT | CASSLGTFGTEAFF
TRBD1 | - | TRBJ2-3 | TRBV6-5 | TGTGCCAGCAGTAAACAGGGGGGATTCACAGATACGCAGTATTTT | CASSKQGGFTDTQYF
TRBD2 | many | TRBJ2-1 | TRBV5-1 | TGCGCCAGCAGCTTGGGGAGGTCTAGCGGGAGATACTTCAATGAGCAGTTCTTC | CASSLGRSSGRYFNEQFF
TRBD1 | - | TRBJ2-7 | TRBV5-5 | TGTGCCAGCAGCTCCCGTGGGACAGTCCCTGACGAGCGGTACTTC | CASSSRGTVPDERYF
- | - | TRBJ2-1 | TRBV20-1 | TGCAGTGCTAGCGTCTCGAACCCCAACAAGCAGTTCTTC | CSASVSNPNKQFF
- | - | TRBJ1-4 | TRBV12-3/TRBV12-4 | TGTGCCAGCACCATTACATCGGGGCACGTTCGAGAAGAACTGTTTTTT | CASTITSGHVREELFF
- | - | TRBJ1-5 | TRBV5-1 | TGCGCCAGCAGCTTGGGCCCGGGAGACCAGCCCCAGCATTTT | CASSLGPGDQPQHF
- | few | TRBJ1-1 | TRBV7-9 | TGTGCCAGCAGCTTAAGACCCCCTCTGGGCACTGAAGCTTTCTTT | CASSLRPPLGTEAFF
- | many | TRBJ1-2 | TRBV12-3/TRBV12-4 | TGTGCCAGCAGAATAGAGGGGGGGGCCCCATACTACACCTTC | CASRIEGGAPYYTF
- | many | TRBJ2-5 | TRBV5-1 | TGCGCCAGCAGCCGCCCGTTCCAAGAGACCCAGTACTTC | CASSRPFQETQYF
TRBD1 | few | TRBJ1-2 | TRBV29-1 | TGCAGCGCCGGGACAGGGGGCGACTATGGCTACACCTTC | CSAGTGGDYGYTF
- | - | TRBJ2-1 | TRBV11-2 | TGTGCCAGCAGCTACCTGCTGAGAGGGGGTTTCCGCAATGAGCAGTTCTTC | CASSYLLRGGFRNEQFF
- | many | TRBJ1-2 | TRBV7-2 | TGTGCCAGCAGTTCCTCCGTGGACACGGGTGCCTATGGCTACACCTTC | CASSSSVDTGAYGYTF
TRBD2 | - | TRBJ2-5 | TRBV12-3/TRBV12-4 | TGTGCCAGCAGCAAGACTAGCGTCGAAGAGACCCAGTACTTC | CASSKTSVEETQYF
TRBD1 | - | TRBJ1-1 | TRBV12-3/TRBV12-4 | TGTGCCAGCAGTTCCAGGTCAGGGGGGAACACTGAAGCTTTCTTT | CASSSRSGGNTEAFF
TRBD1 | many | TRBJ2-7 | TRBV10-3 | TGTGCCATCAGTCCTCTCCGGGACAGGGGCTACGAGCAGTACTTC | CAISPLRDRGYEQYF
- | few | TRBJ2-1 | TRBV4-1 | TGCGCCAGCAGCCAAGATTGGGGGCATGAGCAGTTCTTC | CASSQDWGHEQFF
- | many | TRBJ1-1 | TRBV29-1 | TGCAGCTTTCGGGGGGAGAACACTGAAGCTTTCTTT | CSFRGENTEAFF
- | - | TRBJ1-2 | TRBV2 | TGTGCCAGCAGTGAAGCGCAGGGGCATGGCTACACCTTC | CASSEAQGHGYTF
- | few | TRBJ1-5 | TRBV25-1 | TGTGCCAGCAGTGTGGGGGACCGCAATCAGCCCCAGCATTTT | CASSVGDRNQPQHF
TRBD2 | few | TRBJ2-7 | TRBV2 | TGTGCCAGCAGTGCTAGCGGGAGGGCCGGGGAGCAGTACTTC | CASSASGRAGEQYF
- | many | TRBJ2-5 | TRBV11-3 | TGTGCCAGCAGCTTAGGAGCCCCCCAAGAGACCCAGTACTTC | CASSLGAPQETQYF
TRBD2 | - | TRBJ2-5 | TRBV7-7 | TGTGCCAGCGGCTGGGGGGGGAGCCAAGAGACCCAGTACTTC | CASGWGGSQETQYF
- | - | TRBJ2-1 | TRBV20-1 | TGCAGTGCTCCCACGGCGGCTCGGAGCTCCTACGAGCAGTTCTTC | CSAPTAARSSYEQFF
TRBD1 | few | TRBJ2-2 | TRBV29-1 | TGCAGCGTTCGACAAGGACAGGGGGCCACCGGGGAGCTGTTTTTT | CSVRQGQGATGELFF
- | few | TRBJ2-1 | TRBV30 | TGTGCCTGGAGACACGGGACCGTCGGTGAGCAGTTCTTC | CAWRHGTVGEQFF
- | - | TRBJ2-2 | TRBV6-6 | TGTGCCAGCAGCCAAAGGGGTTTCGGGGAGCTGTTTTTT | CASSQRGFGELFF
TRBD1 | few | TRBJ1-5 | TRBV24-1 | TGTGCCACCAGTGACACCCCCGGGACAGGTAAGGATCAGCCCCAGCATTTT | CATSDTPGTGKDQPQHF
- | - | TRBJ2-4 | TRBV4-1 | TGCGCCAGCAGCCAAGATCGCACAGGCCTAGCCAAAAACATTCAGTACTTC | CASSQDRTGLAKNIQYF
TRBD1 | - | TRBJ1-2 | TRBV6-1 | TGTGCCAGCAGTGAAGCGGGGACAGGGATCTATGGCTACACCTTC | CASSEAGTGIYGYTF
TRBD2 | - | TRBJ2-7 | TRBV7-2 | TGTGCCAGCAGCTTAAAGGGGCTAGCGGGTTGCGAGCAGTACTTC | CASSLKGLAGCEQYF